This TCR beta chain was sequenced for a study of identical twins. Study results and caveats: In beta out-of-frame sequences, the excess sharing between twins was weaker.

Trimming removed 6 bases at V and 5 bases at J, with 20 bases between. From germline, CDR1 is DFQATT and CDR2 SNEGSKA (reference sequence). This CDR3 region has 14 residues. The table lists this clonotype with a few counts. The antigen is undetermined. TCRdb independently ran MiXCR on the 5' RACE reads; one entry per CDR3 protein. This table holds 250,000 or so distinct CDR3 sequences, around 8.3% found once. This sample also appeared in a second study, on yellow fever vaccine responses in identical twins.

The sample consisted of CD8+ T cells sorted from blood. The rearrangement joins TRBV20-1 to TRBJ2-7; TRBD1 or TRBD2 may be the D gene (5 bases each). The source is a woman aged 18-29 years in good health. The CDR3 coding sequence is TGCAGTGCGACCCCGGGACGGGTTTTTGACGAGCAGTACTTC. It specifies CSATPGRVFDEQYF.